This TCR beta chain is drawn from a study of CD8+ T cells in alopecia areata. This CDR3 contains 13 residues. Deletions cut 4 bases from V and 5 bases from J, with 11 bases between. Investigators isolated RNA and reverse transcribed it into cDNA to act as the sequencing template. Assay used: immunoSEQ multiplex PCR; TCRdb lists only in-frame clones, some missing. The sample holds 110,000 to 150,000 clones, roughly 46% seen once. The starting material was CD4+ T cells sorted from blood, obtained at week 0. This sequence originates from a human donor with alopecia areata. V is TRBV23-1 and J is TRBJ1-1; D not resolved. TRBV23-1 is assigned to the ORF class and has an uncertain function. CDR3 region: CASSLRERTEAFF. The CDR3 nucleotides are TGCGCCAGCAGTCTCCGGGAGAGGACTGAAGCTTTCTTT.